The subject of this entry is one T cell receptor beta chain. No antigen is known for it. V was cut by 4 bases and J by 6 bases, with 19 bases left in between. CDR1 MNHEY and CDR2 SVGAGI come from the germline V gene. This CDR3 has 16 amino acids. These data belong to a study of STAT5B mutations in CD4+ large granular lymphocyte leukemia. Study conclusions and caveats: Patient CD4-sorted repertoires stayed more clonal than healthy ones after leukemic-clone removal. Top patient clones used TRBV06 genes more often: 8/27 versus 2/35 in controls.

The assay was run at survey level. This table comes from immunoSEQ multiplex PCR, and its TCRdb copy is limited to in-frame clones, with some not included. The sample has tens of thousands of clones; 80% to 85% are singletons. Control samples were healthy donors' buffy coats. Source material: CD4+ T cells from blood buffy coats. The chain uses TRBV6-5 and TRBJ2-1; D is unclear. The source is a human donor in good health. This CDR3 is CASSSPVYPSINEQFF. CDR3 DNA: TGTGCCAGCAGTTCTCCCGTCTACCCCTCAATCAATGAGCAGTTCTTC.